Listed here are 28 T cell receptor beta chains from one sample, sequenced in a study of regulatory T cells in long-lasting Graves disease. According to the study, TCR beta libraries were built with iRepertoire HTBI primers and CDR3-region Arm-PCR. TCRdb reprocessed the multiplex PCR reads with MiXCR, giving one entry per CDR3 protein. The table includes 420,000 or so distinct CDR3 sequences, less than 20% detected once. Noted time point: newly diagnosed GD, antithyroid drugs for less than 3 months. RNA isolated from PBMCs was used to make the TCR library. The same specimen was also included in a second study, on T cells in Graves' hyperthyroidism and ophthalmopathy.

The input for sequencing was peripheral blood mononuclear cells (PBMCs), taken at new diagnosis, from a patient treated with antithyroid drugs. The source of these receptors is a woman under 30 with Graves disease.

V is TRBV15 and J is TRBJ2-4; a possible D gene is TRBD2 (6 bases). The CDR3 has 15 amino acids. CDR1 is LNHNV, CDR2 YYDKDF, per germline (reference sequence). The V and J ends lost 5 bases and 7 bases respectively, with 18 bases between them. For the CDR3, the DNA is TGTGCCACCAGCCTAGGAGCGGGCACCCTTAACATTCAGTACTTC. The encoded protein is CATSLGAGTLNIQYF.

In nucleotides, the CDR3 is TGTGCCAGCAGCCGGTCCCTCAGGACGTTGGGAACAGATACGCAGTATTTT. It encodes CASSRSLRTLGTDTQYF. This rearrangement joins TRBV5-5 to TRBJ2-3, with no clear D. This CDR3 has 17 amino acids. Germline lookup yields CDR1 SGHKS and CDR2 YYEKEE (reference sequence). The V and J ends lost 4 bases and 3 bases respectively, with 21 bases between them.

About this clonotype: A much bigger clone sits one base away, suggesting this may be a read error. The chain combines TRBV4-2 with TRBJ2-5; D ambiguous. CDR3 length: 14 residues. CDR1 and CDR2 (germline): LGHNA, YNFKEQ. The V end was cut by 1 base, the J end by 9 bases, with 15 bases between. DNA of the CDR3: TGTGCCAGCAGCCAAGCCGACTCCCCCGAGGCCCAGTACTTC. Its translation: CASSQADSPEAQYF.

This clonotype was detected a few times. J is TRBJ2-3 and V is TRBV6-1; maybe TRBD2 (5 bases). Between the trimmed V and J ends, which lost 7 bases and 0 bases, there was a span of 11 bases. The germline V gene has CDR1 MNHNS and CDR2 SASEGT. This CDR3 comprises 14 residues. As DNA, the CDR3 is TGTGCCAGCACTGGGAGCTTTAGCACAGATACGCAGTATTTT. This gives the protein CASTGSFSTDTQYF.

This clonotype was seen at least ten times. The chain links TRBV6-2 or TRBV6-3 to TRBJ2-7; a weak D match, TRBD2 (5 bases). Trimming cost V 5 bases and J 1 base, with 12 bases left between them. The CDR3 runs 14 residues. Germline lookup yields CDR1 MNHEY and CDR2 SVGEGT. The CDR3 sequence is CASSLLGRSYEQYF. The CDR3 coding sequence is TGTGCCAGCAGTCTACTAGGAAGGTCCTACGAGCAGTACTTC.

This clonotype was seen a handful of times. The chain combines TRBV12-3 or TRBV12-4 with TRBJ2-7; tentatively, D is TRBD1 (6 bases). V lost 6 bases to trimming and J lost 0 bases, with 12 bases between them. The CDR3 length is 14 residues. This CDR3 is CASRRQVSSYEQYF. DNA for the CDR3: TGTGCCAGCAGGCGACAGGTATCCTCCTACGAGCAGTACTTC.

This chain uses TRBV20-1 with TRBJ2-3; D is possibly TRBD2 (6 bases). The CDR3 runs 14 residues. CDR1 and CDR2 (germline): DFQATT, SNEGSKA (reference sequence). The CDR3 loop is CSTVGGTHTDTQYF. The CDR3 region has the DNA TGCAGCACCGTGGGCGGGACCCACACAGATACGCAGTATTTT.

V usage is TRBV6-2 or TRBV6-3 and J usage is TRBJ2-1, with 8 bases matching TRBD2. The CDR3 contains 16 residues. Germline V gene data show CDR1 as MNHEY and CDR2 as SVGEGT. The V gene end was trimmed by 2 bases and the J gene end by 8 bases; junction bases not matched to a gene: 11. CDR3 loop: CASSYRSGGELDEQFF. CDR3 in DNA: TGTGCCAGCAGTTACAGGTCGGGAGGGGAATTGGATGAGCAGTTCTTC.

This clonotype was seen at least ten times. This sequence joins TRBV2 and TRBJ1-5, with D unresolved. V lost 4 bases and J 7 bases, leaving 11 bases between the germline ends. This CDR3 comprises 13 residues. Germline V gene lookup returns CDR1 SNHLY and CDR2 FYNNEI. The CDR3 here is CASSGAAGQPQHF. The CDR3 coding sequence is TGTGCCAGCAGTGGGGCGGCCGGCCAGCCCCAGCATTTT.

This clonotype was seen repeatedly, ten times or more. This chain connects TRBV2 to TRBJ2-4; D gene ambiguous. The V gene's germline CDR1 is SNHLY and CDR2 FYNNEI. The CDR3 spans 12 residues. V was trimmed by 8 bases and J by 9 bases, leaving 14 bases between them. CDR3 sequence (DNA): TGTGCCAGCCAAGAGGTCCTGGGCATTCAGTACTTC. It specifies CASQEVLGIQYF.

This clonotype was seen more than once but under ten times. The CDR3 nucleotides are TGCGCCAGCAGGATCAGGGGGCTGAATACCGGGGAGCTGTTTTTT. It is translated as CASRIRGLNTGELFF. The genes are TRBV5-1 and TRBJ2-2; the match to TRBD1 covers 8 bases. There are 15 residues in the CDR3. The V gene's germline CDR1 is SGHRS and CDR2 YFSETQ. Trimming cost V 5 bases and J 5 bases; bases outside gene matches: 8.

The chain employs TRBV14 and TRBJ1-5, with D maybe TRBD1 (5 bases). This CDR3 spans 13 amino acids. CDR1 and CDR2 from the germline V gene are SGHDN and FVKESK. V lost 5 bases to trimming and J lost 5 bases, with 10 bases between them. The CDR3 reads CASSFDSYQPQHF. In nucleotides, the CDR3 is TGTGCCAGCAGCTTTGACAGTTATCAGCCCCAGCATTTT. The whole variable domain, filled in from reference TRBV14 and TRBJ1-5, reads EAGVTQFPSHSVIEKGQTVTLRCDPISGHDNLYWYRRVMGKEIKFLLHFVKESKQDESGMPNNRFLAERTGGTYSTLKVQPAELEDSGVYFCASSFDSYQPQHFGDGTRLSIL.

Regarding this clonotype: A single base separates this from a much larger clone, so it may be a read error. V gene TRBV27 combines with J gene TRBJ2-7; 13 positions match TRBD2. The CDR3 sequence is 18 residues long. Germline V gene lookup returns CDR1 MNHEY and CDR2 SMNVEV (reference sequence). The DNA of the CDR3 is TGTACCAGCAGTCCCCTCCTCGGACTAGCGGGAGAAAAGTACGAGCAGTACTTC. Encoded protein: CTSSPLLGLAGEKYEQYF.

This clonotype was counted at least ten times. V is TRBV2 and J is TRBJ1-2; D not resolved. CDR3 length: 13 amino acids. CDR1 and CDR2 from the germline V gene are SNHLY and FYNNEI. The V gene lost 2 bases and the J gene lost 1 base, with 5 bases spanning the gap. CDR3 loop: CASSETLNYGYTF. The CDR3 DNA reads TGTGCCAGCAGTGAAACTCTTAACTATGGCTACACCTTC.

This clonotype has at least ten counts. CDR3 sequence (DNA): TGTGCCAGCAGTTTATTGGGGGATCACTCCTACGAGCAGTACTTC. Translation: CASSLLGDHSYEQYF. V gene TRBV28 combines with J gene TRBJ2-7; D assignment may be TRBD1 or TRBD2 (5 bases each). CDR3 size: 15 residues. Germline V gives CDR1 MDHEN, CDR2 SYDVKM. V lost 1 base to trimming and J lost 0 bases, with 10 bases between them.

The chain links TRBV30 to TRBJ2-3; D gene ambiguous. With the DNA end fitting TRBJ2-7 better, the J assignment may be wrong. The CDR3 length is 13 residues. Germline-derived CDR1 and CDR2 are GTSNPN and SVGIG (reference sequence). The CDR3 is CAWSRRSSYEQYF. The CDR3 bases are TGTGCCTGGAGCAGGCGCTCCTCCTACGAGCAGTACTTC.

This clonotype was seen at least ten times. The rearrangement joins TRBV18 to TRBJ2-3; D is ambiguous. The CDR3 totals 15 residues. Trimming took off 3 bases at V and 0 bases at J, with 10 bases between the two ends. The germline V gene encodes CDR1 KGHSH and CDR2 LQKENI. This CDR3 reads CASSPPSGSTDTQYF. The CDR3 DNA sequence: TGTGCCAGCTCACCCCCCTCCGGAAGCACAGATACGCAGTATTTT.

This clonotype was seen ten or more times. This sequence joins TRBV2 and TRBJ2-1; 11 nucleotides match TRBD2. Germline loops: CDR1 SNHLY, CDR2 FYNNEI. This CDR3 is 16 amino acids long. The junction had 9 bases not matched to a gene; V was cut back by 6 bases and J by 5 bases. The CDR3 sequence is CASRELAGGINNEQFF. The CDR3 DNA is TGTGCCAGCAGAGAGCTAGCGGGAGGCATAAACAATGAGCAGTTCTTC.

The CDR3 DNA reads as TGCGCCAGCAGCTCGTCCGGGAGATCTGGGGCCAACGTCCTGACTTTC. It encodes CASSSSGRSGANVLTF. This chain joins TRBV5-1 and TRBJ2-6, with a tentative D call TRBD2 (6 bases). This CDR3 is 16 amino acids long. CDR1 SGHRS and CDR2 YFSETQ come from the germline V gene. The V end lost 3 bases, the J end lost 1 base, and 11 bases lay between the germline ends.

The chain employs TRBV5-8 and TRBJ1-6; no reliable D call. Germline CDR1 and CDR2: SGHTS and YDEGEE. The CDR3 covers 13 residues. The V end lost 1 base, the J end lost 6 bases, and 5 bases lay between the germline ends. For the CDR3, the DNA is TGTGCCAGCAGCTTGCCGCCTAATTCACCCCTCCACTTT. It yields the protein CASSLPPNSPLHF.

Here the CDR3 reads CASSSYATSGTTDTQYF. The CDR3 DNA follows: TGTGCCAGCAGTTCCTACGCCACTAGCGGTACCACAGATACGCAGTATTTT. The V gene is TRBV27, the J gene TRBJ2-3, with TRBD2 matching 8 bases. Germline CDR1 MNHEY, CDR2 SMNVEV (reference sequence). J gave up 2 bases and V 4 bases, and 11 bases lay outside the gene matches. The CDR3 sequence is 17 residues long.

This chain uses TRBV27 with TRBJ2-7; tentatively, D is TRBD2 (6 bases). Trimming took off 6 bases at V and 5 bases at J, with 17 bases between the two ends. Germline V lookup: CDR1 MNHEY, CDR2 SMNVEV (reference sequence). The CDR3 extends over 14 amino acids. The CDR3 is CASSLTSNSHEQYF. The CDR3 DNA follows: TGTGCCAGCAGCCTCACTAGCAATTCCCACGAGCAGTACTTC.

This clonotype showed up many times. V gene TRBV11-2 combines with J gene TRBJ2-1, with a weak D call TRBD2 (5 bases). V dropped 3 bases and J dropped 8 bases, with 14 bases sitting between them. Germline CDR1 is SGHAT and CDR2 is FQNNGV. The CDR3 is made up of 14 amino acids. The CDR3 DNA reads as TGTGCCAGCAGCTTCCAATGGGAGAGCGATGAGCAGTTCTTC. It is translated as CASSFQWESDEQFF.

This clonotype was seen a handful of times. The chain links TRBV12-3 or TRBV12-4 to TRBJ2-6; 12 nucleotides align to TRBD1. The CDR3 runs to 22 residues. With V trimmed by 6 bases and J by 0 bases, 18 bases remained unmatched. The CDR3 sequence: CASSRRGQGARTPHSGANVLTF. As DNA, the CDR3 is TGTGCCAGCAGCCGCCGGGGACAGGGGGCCCGTACGCCCCACTCTGGGGCCAACGTCCTGACTTTC.

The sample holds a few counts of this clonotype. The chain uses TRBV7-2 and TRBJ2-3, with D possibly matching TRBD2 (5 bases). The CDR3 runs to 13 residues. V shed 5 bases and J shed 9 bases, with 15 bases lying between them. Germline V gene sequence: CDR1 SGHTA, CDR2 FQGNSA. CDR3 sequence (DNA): TGTGCCAGCAGCCCCGGATGGAGCGGAACGCAGTATTTT. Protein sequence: CASSPGWSGTQYF. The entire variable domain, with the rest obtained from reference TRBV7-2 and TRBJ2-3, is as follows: GAGVSQSPSNKVTEKGKDVELRCDPISGHTALYWYRQSLGQGLEFLIYFQGNSAPDKSGLPSDRFSAERTGGSVSTLTIQRTQQEDSAVYLCASSPGWSGTQYFGPGTRLTVL.

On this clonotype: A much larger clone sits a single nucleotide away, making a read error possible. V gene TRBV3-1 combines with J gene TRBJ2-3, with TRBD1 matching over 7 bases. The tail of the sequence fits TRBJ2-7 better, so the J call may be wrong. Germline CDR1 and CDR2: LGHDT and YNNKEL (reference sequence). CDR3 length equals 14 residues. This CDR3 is CASSQRTGLHKQYF. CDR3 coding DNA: TGTGCCAGCAGCCAACGGACAGGTCTACACAAGCAGTACTTC.

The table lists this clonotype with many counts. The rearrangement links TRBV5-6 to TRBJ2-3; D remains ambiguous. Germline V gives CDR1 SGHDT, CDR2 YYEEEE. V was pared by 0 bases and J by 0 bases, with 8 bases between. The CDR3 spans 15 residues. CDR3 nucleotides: TGTGCCAGCAGCTTGGGCGCTAGTAGCACAGATACGCAGTATTTT. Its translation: CASSLGASSTDTQYF.

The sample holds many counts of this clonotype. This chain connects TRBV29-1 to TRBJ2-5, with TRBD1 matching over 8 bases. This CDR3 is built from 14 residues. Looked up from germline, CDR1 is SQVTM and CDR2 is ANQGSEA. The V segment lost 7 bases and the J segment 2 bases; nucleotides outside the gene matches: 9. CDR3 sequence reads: CSAWTGSGQETQYF. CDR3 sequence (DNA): TGCAGCGCCTGGACAGGGTCTGGGCAAGAGACCCAGTACTTC.